Below, one T cell receptor beta chain is given with its context. Authors' methods: Amplified reference gene primers provided the basis for estimating nucleated cell counts. The method was immunoSEQ multiplex PCR; TCRdb's version includes in-frame clones alone and lacks a portion of them. V, J and clone size are taken as reported in that table, and D and trimming were inferred from the DNA itself. The top ten clones hold 7.5% to 10% of a sample with 100,000 or so clones, roughly 81% of them seen once. The CDR3 runs 15 residues. V dropped 4 bases and J dropped 0 bases, with 10 bases sitting between them. Germline V gene data show CDR1 as LNHDA and CDR2 as SQIVND (reference sequence). The data originate from a study of blood T cell repertoires in COVID-19. Study summary: COVID-19 samples, acute and convalescent, were from the United States, Italy and Spain. Nucleic acid was either cDNA or gDNA, and it came from T cells, B-cell-depleted T cells, or PBMCs.

Sequences were obtained from peripheral blood. The TCR was taken from a woman in her 70s with acute or convalescent COVID-19. The rearrangement uses TRBV19 and TRBJ1-3; TRBD1 might be the D (5 bases). CDR3 nucleotides: TGTGCCAGTAGTACTCCAGGGATCTCTGGAAACACCATATATTTT. Amino acids: CASSTPGISGNTIYF.